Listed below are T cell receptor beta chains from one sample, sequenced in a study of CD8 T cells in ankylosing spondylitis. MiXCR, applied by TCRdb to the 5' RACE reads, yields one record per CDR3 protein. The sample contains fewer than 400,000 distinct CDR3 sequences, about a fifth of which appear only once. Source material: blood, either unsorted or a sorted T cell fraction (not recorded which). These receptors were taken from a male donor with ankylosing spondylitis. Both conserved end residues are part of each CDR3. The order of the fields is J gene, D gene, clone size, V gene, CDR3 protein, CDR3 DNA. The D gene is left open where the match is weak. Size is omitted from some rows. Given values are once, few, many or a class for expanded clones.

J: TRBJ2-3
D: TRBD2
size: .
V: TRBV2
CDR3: CASSVGLRTDTQYF
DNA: TGTGCCAGCAGTGTGGGACTACGCACAGATACGCAGTATTTT

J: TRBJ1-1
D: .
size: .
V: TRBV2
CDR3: CASSVMMNTEAFF
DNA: TGTGCCAGCAGTGTCATGATGAACACTGAAGCTTTCTTT

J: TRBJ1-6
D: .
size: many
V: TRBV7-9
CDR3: CASSDWSPNSPLHF
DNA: TGTGCCAGCAGCGATTGGTCACCGAATTCACCCCTCCACTTT

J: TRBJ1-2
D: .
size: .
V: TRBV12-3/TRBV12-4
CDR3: CASVGTGWGYGYTF
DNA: TGTGCCAGCGTGGGAACAGGGTGGGGGTATGGCTACACCTTC

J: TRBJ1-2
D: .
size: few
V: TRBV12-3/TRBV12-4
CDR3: CASSLGSGLGRGYTF
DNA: TGTGCCAGCAGTTTAGGGTCCGGGCTCGGACGTGGCTACACCTTC

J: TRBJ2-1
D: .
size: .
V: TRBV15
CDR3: CATSSHQQAPFYNEQFF
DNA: TGTGCCACCAGCAGTCACCAACAAGCACCCTTCTACAATGAGCAGTTCTTC

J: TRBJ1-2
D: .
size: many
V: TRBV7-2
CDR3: CASTRGGGEAYGYTF
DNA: TGTGCCAGCACCCGGGGGGGGGGCGAAGCCTATGGCTACACCTTC

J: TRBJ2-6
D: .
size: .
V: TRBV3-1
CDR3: CASSQQGTGANVLTF
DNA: TGTGCCAGCAGCCAACAGGGTACTGGGGCCAACGTCCTGACTTTC

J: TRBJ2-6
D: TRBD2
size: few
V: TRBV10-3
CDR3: CAISVGGAGANVLTF
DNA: TGTGCCATCAGTGTGGGAGGGGCTGGGGCCAACGTCCTGACTTTC

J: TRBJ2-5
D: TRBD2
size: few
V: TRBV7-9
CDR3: CASSPYTSGIQETQYF
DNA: TGTGCCAGCAGCCCATATACTAGCGGTATCCAAGAGACCCAGTACTTC

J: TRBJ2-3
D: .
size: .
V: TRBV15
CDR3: CATRAGTATTDTQYF
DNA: TGTGCCACCAGGGCCGGGACTGCAACCACAGATACGCAGTATTTT

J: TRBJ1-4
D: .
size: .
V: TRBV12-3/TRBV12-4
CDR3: CTSSLALRAGHVEKLFF
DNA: TGTACCAGCAGTTTAGCGCTTCGGGCAGGGCATGTGGAAAAACTGTTTTTT

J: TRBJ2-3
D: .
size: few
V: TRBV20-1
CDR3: CSASRQSTDTQYF
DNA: TGCAGTGCTAGTCGTCAGAGCACAGATACGCAGTATTTT

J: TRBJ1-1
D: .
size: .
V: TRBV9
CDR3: CASSLRGGDTEAFF
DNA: TGTGCCAGCAGCCTCCGGGGGGGAGACACTGAAGCTTTCTTT

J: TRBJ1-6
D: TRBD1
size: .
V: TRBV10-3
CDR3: CAVGTDNSPLHF
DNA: TGTGCCGTGGGGACAGATAATTCACCCCTCCACTTT

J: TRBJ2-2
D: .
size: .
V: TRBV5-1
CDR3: CASVPGGPFTGELFF
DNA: TGCGCCAGCGTTCCGGGGGGCCCCTTTACCGGGGAGCTGTTTTTT